The present T cell receptor beta chain was sequenced within a study of OX40 agonist ivuxolimab in advanced cancers. Produced via immunoSEQ multiplex PCR; TCRdb's table is partial and in-frame only. The sample records roughly 97,000 clones, about 90% being singletons. On this clone itself: The antigen remains unidentified.

The CDR3 has 14 amino acids. Trimming took off 5 bases at V and 1 base at J, with 11 bases between the two ends. Looked up from germline, CDR1 is MNHEY and CDR2 is SVGAGI. Study-level findings and limits: Blood T cells, both CD4+ and CD8+, expanded clonally by week 6 at 0.1 to 3.0 mg/kg.

The specimen was CD4+ or CD8+ T cells sorted from blood, collected in a trial of the OX40 agonist ivuxolimab. The sequence was collected from an adult with an advanced solid tumor such as melanoma, head and neck, liver or kidney cancer. The chain recombines TRBV6-5 with TRBJ1-1; D may be TRBD1 (6 bases). CDR3 region: CASSARGPNTEAFF. DNA of the CDR3: TGTGCCAGCAGTGCCAGGGGACCGAACACTGAAGCTTTCTTT.